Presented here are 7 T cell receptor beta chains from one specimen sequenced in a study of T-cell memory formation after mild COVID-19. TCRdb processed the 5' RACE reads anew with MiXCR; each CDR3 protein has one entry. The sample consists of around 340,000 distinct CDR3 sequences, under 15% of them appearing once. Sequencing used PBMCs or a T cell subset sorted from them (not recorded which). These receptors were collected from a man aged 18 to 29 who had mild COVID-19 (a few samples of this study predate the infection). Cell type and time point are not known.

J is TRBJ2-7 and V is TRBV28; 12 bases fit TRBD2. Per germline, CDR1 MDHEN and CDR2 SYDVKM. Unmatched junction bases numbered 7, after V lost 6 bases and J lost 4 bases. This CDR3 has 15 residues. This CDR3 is CASRSSGTSGYEQYV. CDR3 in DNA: TGTGCCAGCAGATCCTCCGGGACTAGCGGGTACGAGCAGTACGTC.

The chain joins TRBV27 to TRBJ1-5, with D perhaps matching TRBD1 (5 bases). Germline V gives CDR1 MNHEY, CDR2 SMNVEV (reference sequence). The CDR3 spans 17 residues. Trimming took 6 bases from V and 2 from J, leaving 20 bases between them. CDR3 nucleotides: TGTGCCAGCAGCCCCCGCTGGGGCGGGGACGGCAATCAGCCCCAGCATTTT. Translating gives CASSPRWGGDGNQPQHF.

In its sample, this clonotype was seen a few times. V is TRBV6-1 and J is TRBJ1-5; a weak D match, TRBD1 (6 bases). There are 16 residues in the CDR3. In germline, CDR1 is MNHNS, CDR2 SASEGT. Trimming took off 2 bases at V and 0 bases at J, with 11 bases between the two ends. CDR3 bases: TGTGCCAGCAGTGAACCGGGACACCCTAGCAATCAGCCCCAGCATTTT. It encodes CASSEPGHPSNQPQHF.

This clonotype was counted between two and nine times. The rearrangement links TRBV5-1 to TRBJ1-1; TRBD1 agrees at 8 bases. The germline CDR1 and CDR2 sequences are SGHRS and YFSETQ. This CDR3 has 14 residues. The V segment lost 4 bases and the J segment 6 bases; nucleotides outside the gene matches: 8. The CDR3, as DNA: TGCGCCAGCAGCGTAGGAACGACAGGGGCTGAAGCTTTCTTT. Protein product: CASSVGTTGAEAFF.

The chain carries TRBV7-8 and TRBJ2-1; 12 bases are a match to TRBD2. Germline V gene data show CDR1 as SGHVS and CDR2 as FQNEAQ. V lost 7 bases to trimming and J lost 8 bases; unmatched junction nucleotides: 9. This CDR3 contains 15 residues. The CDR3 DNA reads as TGTGCCAGCAAACTAGCGGGGGGTTACAGGGATGAGCAGTTCTTC. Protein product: CASKLAGGYRDEQFF.

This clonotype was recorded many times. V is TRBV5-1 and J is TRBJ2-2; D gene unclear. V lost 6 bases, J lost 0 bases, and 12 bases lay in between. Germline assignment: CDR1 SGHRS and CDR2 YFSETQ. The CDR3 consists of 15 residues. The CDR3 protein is CASKPIIANTGELFF. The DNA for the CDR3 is TGCGCCAGCAAGCCCATCATCGCGAACACCGGGGAGCTGTTTTTT.

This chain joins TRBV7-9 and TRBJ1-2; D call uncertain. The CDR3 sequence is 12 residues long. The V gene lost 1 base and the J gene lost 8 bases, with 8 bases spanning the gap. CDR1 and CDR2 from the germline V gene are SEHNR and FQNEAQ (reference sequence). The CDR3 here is CASSLEVRGYTF. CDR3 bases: TGTGCCAGCAGCTTAGAAGTAAGAGGCTACACCTTC.